These 25 T cell receptor beta chains came from one sample sequenced in a study of technical replicates of blood from a few donors. Some clones are missing from TCRdb's copy, which holds only in-frame ones; the method was immunoSEQ multiplex PCR. The sample has just over 80,000 clones; approximately 94% are singletons. Sequences were obtained from T cells isolated from PBMCs. The receptors derive from a human donor in good health.

The chain has TRBV10-1 and TRBJ2-3; TRBD2 matches 9 bases. Germline loops: CDR1 WNHNN, CDR2 SYGVQD (reference sequence). Trimming removed 7 bases from V and 3 bases from J; junction bases left unmatched: 11. There are 16 residues in the CDR3. The CDR3 protein is CASKSIAGVQTDTQYF. The CDR3 DNA is TGCGCCAGCAAATCTATAGCGGGAGTTCAGACAGATACGCAGTATTTT.

The chain couples TRBV6-1 to TRBJ2-7; 7 bases line up with TRBD1. This CDR3 contains 13 residues. Germline CDR1 MNHNS, CDR2 SASEGT. With V trimmed by 3 bases and J by 4 bases, 3 bases remained unmatched. The CDR3 here is CASSETGKYEQYF. The CDR3 DNA sequence: TGTGCCAGCAGTGAGACAGGGAAGTACGAGCAGTACTTC.

The J gene is TRBJ2-2, the V gene TRBV28; D is ambiguous. The length of the CDR3 is 16 residues. Germline CDR1 reads MDHEN; CDR2 reads SYDVKM. Between the trimmed V and J ends, which lost 3 bases and 6 bases, there was a span of 17 bases. For the CDR3, the DNA is TGTGCCAGCAGTTTTCCAGGAACGCTAAACGCCGGGGAGCTGTTTTTT. Its protein is CASSFPGTLNAGELFF.

The chain combines TRBV19 with TRBJ2-7; 9 bases line up with TRBD2. V shed 10 bases, J shed 5 bases, and the junction held 0 bases outside the gene matches. The CDR3 extends over 10 amino acids. CDR1 LNHDA and CDR2 SQIVND come from the germline V gene (reference sequence). The CDR3 DNA reads TGTGCCACTAGCGGGAACGAGCAGTACTTC. Protein: CATSGNEQYF.

The CDR3 is CASRVNHLRADTQYF. In nucleotides, the CDR3 is TGTGCCAGTAGGGTCAACCATCTTAGAGCCGATACGCAGTATTTT. This rearrangement joins TRBV19 to TRBJ2-3; D is unclear. Trimming stripped 6 bases from V and 6 bases from J, with 19 bases between. CDR1 and CDR2 from the germline V gene are LNHDA and SQIVND (reference sequence). The CDR3 spans 15 residues.

Worth noting for this clone: Different DNA sequences within this sample yield the same CDR3. The V and J genes are TRBV7-6 and TRBJ2-7; D call uncertain. Germline CDR1 and CDR2: SGHVS and FNYEAQ. This CDR3 comprises 13 residues. V gave up 1 base and J gave up 3 bases, with 7 bases separating them. This chain's CDR3 is CASSLGPNYEQYF. The CDR3, as DNA: TGTGCCAGCAGCTTAGGTCCTAACTACGAGCAGTACTTC.

This chain uses TRBV6-1 with TRBJ1-4, with D possibly matching TRBD1 (6 bases). Per germline, CDR1 MNHNS and CDR2 SASEGT. V lost 6 bases, J lost 8 bases, and 19 bases lay in between. The CDR3 runs to 15 residues. For the CDR3, the DNA is TGTGCCAGCAGCGCAACTGGGGGCTTGGGGGAAAAACTGTTTTTT. It translates to CASSATGGLGEKLFF.

This clone appeared once. The CDR3 nucleotides read TGTGCCAGAAGCTTGGTATCAAGGAGCACCGGGGAGCTGTTTTTT. Translation: CARSLVSRSTGELFF. The chain employs TRBV5-3 and TRBJ2-2; the D is unclear. TRBV5-3 is sorted into the ORF group, with uncertain function. CDR3 size: 15 residues. V lost 0 bases and J 4 bases, leaving 10 bases between the germline ends.

The chain is built from TRBV27 and TRBJ1-5; D is possibly TRBD1 (6 bases). V lost 4 bases and J 4 bases, leaving 11 bases between the germline ends. From germline, CDR1 is MNHEY and CDR2 SMNVEV (reference sequence). This CDR3 contains 14 residues. CDR3 protein: CASSYGGANQPQHF. The CDR3 nucleotides read TGTGCCAGCAGTTATGGGGGGGCGAATCAGCCCCAGCATTTT.

The gene calls are TRBV7-9 and TRBJ1-1, with D uncertain. The CDR3 has 12 residues. Germline values: CDR1 SEHNR, CDR2 FQNEAQ (reference sequence). The V end lost 4 bases, the J end lost 5 bases, and 8 bases lay between the germline ends. The CDR3 is CASSYRETEAFF. DNA of the CDR3: TGTGCCAGCAGCTACCGGGAGACTGAAGCTTTCTTT.

The chain recombines TRBV5-1 with TRBJ2-7; 9 positions agree with TRBD1. From germline, CDR1 is SGHRS and CDR2 YFSETQ. V trimming: 5 bases; J trimming: 3 bases; junction bases outside the gene matches: 6. The CDR3 loop spans 14 amino acids. CDR3 loop: CASRDGTGNYEQYF. For the CDR3, the DNA is TGCGCCAGCAGAGACGGGACAGGGAACTACGAGCAGTACTTC.

This sequence joins TRBV9 and TRBJ2-3; weak D call: TRBD2 (6 bases). V lost 3 bases, J lost 6 bases, and 17 bases lay in between. The CDR3 has 15 amino acids. Germline V lookup: CDR1 SGDLS, CDR2 YYNGEE. CDR3 sequence reads: CASSGPGLAPDTQYF. As DNA, the CDR3 is TGTGCCAGCAGCGGCCCGGGACTCGCCCCGGATACGCAGTATTTT.

The genes are TRBV7-2 and TRBJ2-3; TRBD2 aligns across 7 bases. The ends lost 1 base at V and 1 base at J; junction bases unmatched: 11. This CDR3 contains 18 residues. CDR1 and CDR2 from the germline V gene are SGHTA and FQGNSA. DNA for the CDR3: TGTGCCAGCAGCTTAGGCTTTCGGGCTAGCGGCCGCACAGATACGCAGTATTTT. Encoded protein: CASSLGFRASGRTDTQYF.

The chain couples TRBV2 to TRBJ2-2; 7 bases fit TRBD1. Germline lookup yields CDR1 SNHLY and CDR2 FYNNEI. V was pared by 8 bases and J by 8 bases, with 11 bases of the junction left unmatched. This CDR3 has 14 residues. This chain's CDR3 is CASLDRVGTGELFF. The CDR3 DNA reads TGTGCCAGCCTAGACAGGGTGGGAACGGGGGAGCTGTTTTTT.

The chain uses TRBV5-1 and TRBJ2-1, with D perhaps matching TRBD1 (5 bases). This CDR3 contains 17 residues. The V end lost 2 bases, the J end lost 4 bases, and 19 bases lay between the germline ends. CDR1 SGHRS and CDR2 YFSETQ come from the germline V gene. The CDR3 bases are TGCGCCAGCAGCTTACCGCAGGGCGCTGGGGTTTACAATGAGCAGTTCTTC. Its protein product is CASSLPQGAGVYNEQFF.

For this clone: At one end the junction does not follow the germline gene, possibly because of a read error. This chain connects TRBV29-1 to TRBJ2-7, with 8 bases that match TRBD1. Germline-derived CDR1 and CDR2 are SQVTM and ANQGSEA. The CDR3 has 14 residues. CDR3 region: CSVSRGQISYEQCF. The CDR3 DNA reads TGCAGCGTCAGCAGGGGGCAGATCTCCTACGAGCAGTGCTTC.

The chain is built from TRBV19 and TRBJ1-1; D is uncertain. V was pared by 6 bases and J by 0 bases, with 11 bases between. CDR1 and CDR2 (germline): LNHDA, SQIVND (reference sequence). CDR3 size: 14 residues. In DNA form, the CDR3 reads TGTGCCAGTAGCCAACATCAGGTGAACACTGAAGCTTTCTTT. It is translated as CASSQHQVNTEAFF.

The count of this clone is one. This sequence joins TRBV5-1 and TRBJ1-2; 9 bases are shared with TRBD1. Germline-derived CDR1 and CDR2 are SGHRS and YFSETQ. Trimming removed 3 bases from V and 8 bases from J; junction bases left unmatched: 5. The CDR3 contains 13 residues. In DNA form, the CDR3 reads TGCGCCAGCAGCTCCCGGGACAGGGACGGCTACACCTTC. It is translated as CASSSRDRDGYTF.

The CDR3 here is CASSLRQGTEQFF. CDR3 in DNA: TGTGCCAGCAGTTTGCGTCAGGGAACTGAGCAGTTCTTC. The chain uses TRBV27 and TRBJ2-1; perhaps TRBD1 as D (5 bases). The CDR3 has 13 residues. Germline CDR1 is MNHEY and CDR2 is SMNVEV (reference sequence). Trimming removed 3 bases at V and 9 bases at J, with 12 bases between.

This chain connects TRBV14 to TRBJ1-4, with TRBD1 matching 7 bases. This CDR3 has 14 amino acids. V was pared by 4 bases and J by 8 bases, with 7 bases of the junction left unmatched. Germline V lookup: CDR1 SGHDN, CDR2 FVKESK. CDR3 in amino acids: CASSPRQGREKLFF. DNA of the CDR3: TGTGCCAGCAGCCCTCGACAGGGTAGGGAAAAACTGTTTTTT.

The chain combines TRBV29-1 with TRBJ2-1; a possible D gene is TRBD2 (6 bases). Trimming left V 3 bases short and J 0 bases short, with 12 bases between. CDR1 is SQVTM and CDR2 is ANQGSEA in the germline V gene. The CDR3 loop spans 15 amino acids. The CDR3 nucleotides read TGCAGCGTTGACGAGGGCGGGATCTCCTACAATGAGCAGTTCTTC. Protein product: CSVDEGGISYNEQFF.

The rearrangement links TRBV19 to TRBJ1-5, with TRBD1 identical over 7 bases. The V segment lost 2 bases and the J segment 7 bases; nucleotides outside the gene matches: 5. This CDR3 region has 14 residues. Germline assignment: CDR1 LNHDA and CDR2 SQIVND (reference sequence). The CDR3 loop reads CASSILQGGQPQHF. CDR3 sequence (DNA): TGTGCCAGTAGTATACTCCAGGGGGGCCAGCCCCAGCATTTT. Full variable domain (rest looked up from reference TRBV19 and TRBJ1-5): DGGITQSPKYLFRKEGQNVTLSCEQNLNHDAMYWYRQDPGQGLRLIYYSQIVNDFQKGDIAEGYSVSREKKESFPLTVTSAQKNPTAFYLCASSILQGGQPQHFGDGTRLSIL.

The chain recombines TRBV6-5 with TRBJ2-3; 9 positions match TRBD2. The trim removed 0 bases at V and 4 bases at J, leaving 5 bases unmatched. The CDR3 runs to 16 residues. CDR1 and CDR2 from the germline V gene are MNHEY and SVGAGI. CDR3 sequence (DNA): TGTGCCAGCAGTTACTCGGTACTAGCGGGTTCAGATACGCAGTATTTT. This sequence encodes CASSYSVLAGSDTQYF.

The chain couples TRBV9 to TRBJ2-7; 13 nucleotides line up with TRBD2. This CDR3 is 17 amino acids long. The J segment lost 1 base and the V segment lost 3 bases, leaving 7 bases of the junction unmatched. The germline V gene has CDR1 SGDLS and CDR2 YYNGEE. CDR3 in amino acids: CASSEGTSGIVSYEQYF. In DNA, the CDR3 is TGTGCCAGCAGCGAGGGGACTAGCGGGATAGTATCCTACGAGCAGTACTTC.

This clone has more than one count but fewer than ten. The J gene is TRBJ2-7, the V gene TRBV13; 8 nucleotides agree with TRBD1. Losses at the gene ends were 0 bases for V and 1 base for J; bases not matched to a gene: 8. Germline values: CDR1 PRHDT, CDR2 FYEKMQ (reference sequence). This CDR3 region has 17 residues. This CDR3 is CASSLGLRGLTSYEQYF. The CDR3 coding sequence is TGTGCCAGCAGCTTAGGCCTCAGGGGGCTTACTTCCTACGAGCAGTACTTC.